A single TCR beta chain is shown here with its context. The antigen remains undetermined. The record originates from a study of shared clonotypes between healthy human individuals. Study findings and constraints: Owing to a small donor count, the genetic and exposure-history diversity represented was limited.

Germline V gene lookup returns CDR1 SGDLS and CDR2 YYNGEE. The V end was cut by 0 bases, the J end by 7 bases, with 10 bases between. This CDR3 comprises 14 residues. Under the authors' procedure: From ImmunoSEQ came sequences covering only the junction and carrying no quality scores, so filtering differed. Sequenced by immunoSEQ multiplex PCR; TCRdb stores in-frame clones only, minus some. For V, J and clone size, that table is used; D and trimming come from the DNA. Among approximately 710,000 clones listed, around 90% were seen once. Sequences were obtained from memory CD8+ T cells from PBMCs. Subset here: CD45RO+ cells pooled with CCR7-negative TemRA cells. V is TRBV9 and J is TRBJ2-2; D is ambiguous. This clonotype was obtained from a man between 18 and 35 years old in good health. Some clones in this sample may be carry-over from other donors' samples. CDR3 sequence reads: CASSVAKAFGELFF. CDR3 bases: TGTGCCAGCAGCGTAGCAAAGGCGTTCGGGGAGCTGTTTTTT.